This TCR beta chain is from a study of T cell responses to AZD1222 COVID-19 vaccine (dated by TCRdb to 2020 to 2022). Regarding the complete study: AZD1222 recipients with second doses at about 4 weeks or about 12 weeks were pooled, because spike-specific TCR depth and breadth did not differ between schedules. TCR sequencing covered approximately 230 trial participants: 200 to 210 given two doses of AZD1222 and about 26 given two doses of MenACWY control vaccine. Trial participants were enrolled by age into subgroups of 18-55, 56-69 and 70-plus years, and around 150, 28 and 57 TCR-sequenced participants, respectively, were included in these subgroups.

The CDR1 and CDR2 encoded by the germline V gene (reference sequence) are SSHAT and FNYEAQ. The CDR3 sequence holds 15 residues, the cysteine and phenylalanine included. The read is trimmed to its CDR3 DNA, 45 bases read in frame from base 1. Read against the paper, the sample's time point label means: baseline before first vaccination. The vaccinee samples were drawn from two UK trials, COV001 and COV002, one of which was a single-blind randomized controlled phase 2/3 trial testing AZD1222 (ChAdOx1 nCoV-19) in healthy adults. Trial participant PBMC samples were collected at day 0 and day 28 after the second dose for TCRbeta chain sequencing. As regards this clone: The specificity of this receptor is unknown. The junction does not match germline at one end; this may be a read error.

The CDR3 regions of human TCRbeta chains were subjected to immunosequencing. The authors processed their data as follows. Repertoire TCRs were matched against a reference library of SARS-CoV-2-specific TCRs generated with the MIRA antigen-specificity platform. Breadth meant the fraction of unique TCRs that were SARS-CoV-2-associated, whereas depth meant the fraction of total T cells that were SARS-CoV-2-associated. Using the MIRA data, each spike-specific TCR was assigned both to the spike region to which the TCR was reactive and to a CD4 or CD8 class. Log10-transformed breadth and depth values were compared by one-way ANOVA with Sidak's multiple comparisons tests. Not all clones reach the TCRdb copy of this immuneACCESS table, which keeps in-frame sequences only. Checked studies attribute under half of the gap to unresolved V genes and leave the rest unexplained. V and J calls and clone size are copied from that table; D and trimming were computed from the DNA. The sample records about 140,000 clones, 85% to 90% of which are singletons. The top ten clonotypes cover around 5% of the sample.

General findings and caveats noted by the study authors: After two AZD1222 doses, spike-specific TCR breadth and depth were significantly higher than at day 0 and than in MenACWY recipients. The 56-69-year group was small, and its depth increase did not reach significance, likely because of low power. Participants were mostly white British and included more females than males, and it was suggested by the authors that clonal diversity may have been underestimated. Conclusions about previously exposed vaccinees are limited, since just 5 to 7 AZD1222 recipients were seropositive for SARS-CoV-2 at baseline. Reportedly, almost half of the unique spike-specific TCRs recognized epitopes lying outside the regions that are mutated in the B.1.351 and B.1.1.7 variants. No day 14 peak-response samples were available, so repertoires were characterized only after the peak T cell response. The vaccine-associated CD4 TCRs covered the entire spike protein, and the dominant responses fell in regions 160-218 and 743-854.

The input for sequencing was peripheral blood, taken on day 0 of AZD1222 vaccination. This receptor was taken from an adult in good health. The chain was built from TRBV7-7 and TRBJ2-5; the D gene assignment is perhaps TRBD1 or TRBD2, with each matching 6 bases. The DNA is as follows: TGTGCTAGCAGCCGAAGGTGGGGGGCCGGGGAGACCCAGTACTTC. Protein translation: CASSRRWGAGETQYF.